Each of the 21 T cell receptor beta chains below was sequenced from the same sample in a study of T cells in localized non-small cell lung cancer. This table comes from immunoSEQ multiplex PCR, and its TCRdb copy is limited to in-frame clones, with some not included. Here the sample spans about 7,300 clones, approximately 22% being singletons. Sequencing used lung tumor tissue, obtained before any cancer treatment. These receptors originate from a man aged 40-75 years with stage III squamous cell lung carcinoma.

This sequence joins TRBV9 and TRBJ1-1; D might be TRBD1 (5 bases). Germline values: CDR1 SGDLS, CDR2 YYNGEE. Trimming removed 3 bases from V and 8 bases from J, with 14 bases in between. This CDR3 is built from 13 residues. The CDR3 DNA follows: TGTGCCAGCAGCGGCGAGGTCCAGGGAGAAGCTTTCTTT. Translation gives CASSGEVQGEAFF.

This clone was seen a handful of times. The chain employs TRBV19 and TRBJ1-5, with D tentatively TRBD1 (6 bases). Germline CDR1 is LNHDA and CDR2 is SQIVND (reference sequence). The CDR3 runs to 13 residues. Trimming left V 5 bases short and J 3 bases short, with 8 bases between. The CDR3 nucleotides read TGTGCCAGTAGTGACAGGATCAATCAGCCCCAGCATTTT. Amino acids: CASSDRINQPQHF.

This clone was detected only a few times. The CDR3: CATSRVRTGGFYEQYF. CDR3 coding DNA: TGTGCCACCAGCAGAGTTAGGACAGGGGGGTTCTACGAGCAGTACTTC. The chain combines TRBV15 with TRBJ2-7, with 10 bases matching TRBD1. This CDR3 region has 16 residues. After removal of 1 base from V and 3 bases from J, the junction contained 6 bases not matched to a gene. Germline CDR1 LNHNV, CDR2 YYDKDF (reference sequence).

The chain couples TRBV19 to TRBJ1-2; TRBD1 might be the D (5 bases). Germline values: CDR1 LNHDA, CDR2 SQIVND (reference sequence). V shed 4 bases and J shed 3 bases, with 15 bases lying between them. CDR3 size: 15 residues. Here the CDR3 reads CASSTPAGVDYGYTF. CDR3 in DNA: TGTGCCAGTAGTACCCCGGCGGGGGTCGACTATGGCTACACCTTC.

This clone was detected only a few times. This chain connects TRBV6-8 to TRBJ2-1; 14 bases map to TRBD2. From germline, CDR1 is MNHGY and CDR2 SAAAGT. The CDR3 spans 14 residues. J lost 8 bases, V lost 10 bases, and 7 bases had no gene match. CDR3 in amino acids: CAIRGLAGEHEQFF. CDR3 nucleotides: TGTGCCATCAGGGGACTAGCGGGAGAACATGAGCAGTTCTTC.

This clone was counted only a few times. The chain uses TRBV11-3 and TRBJ2-7; D may be TRBD2 (5 bases). Deletions cut 5 bases from V and 3 bases from J, with 23 bases between. The CDR3 is made up of 17 amino acids. Germline V CDR1 and CDR2: SGHNT, YENEEA. The CDR3 sequence is CASSPEGGPSAIYEQYF. CDR3 DNA sequence: TGTGCCAGCAGCCCAGAAGGAGGCCCCTCGGCCATCTACGAGCAGTACTTC.

By sample share, this clone is medium-sized. This chain joins TRBV6-8 and TRBJ2-1; TRBD2 aligns across 7 bases. V lost 8 bases to trimming and J lost 0 bases; unmatched junction nucleotides: 7. The CDR3 runs to 15 residues. The germline V gene has CDR1 MNHGY and CDR2 SAAAGT. The CDR3 sequence: CASLKAGLSYNEQFF. CDR3 DNA sequence: TGTGCCAGCCTAAAAGCGGGGCTCTCCTACAATGAGCAGTTCTTC.

There are a few counts of this clone. The chain is built from TRBV6-8 and TRBJ2-6; D unclear. Per germline, CDR1 MNHGY and CDR2 SAAAGT. This CDR3 is 15 amino acids long. V lost 5 bases, J lost 0 bases, and 8 bases lay in between. CDR3 residues: CASSDGPSGANVLTF. The CDR3 region has the DNA TGTGCCAGCAGTGATGGTCCCTCTGGGGCCAACGTCCTGACTTTC.

The sample holds a few counts of this clone. The rearrangement joins TRBV9 to TRBJ1-1, with D perhaps matching TRBD1 (6 bases). With 4 bases removed from V and 4 bases from J, the gap between germline ends came to 14 bases. Germline V gives CDR1 SGDLS, CDR2 YYNGEE. The CDR3 has 14 residues. CDR3 loop: CASSPRGGGTEAFF. DNA of the CDR3: TGTGCCAGCAGCCCCAGGGGAGGGGGCACTGAAGCTTTCTTT.

This clone has more than one count but fewer than ten. The V call is TRBV6-8, the J call TRBJ1-1, with 8 bases matching TRBD1. V was clipped by 8 bases and J by 2 bases; unmatched bases: 4. The CDR3 runs 13 residues. Looked up from germline, CDR1 is MNHGY and CDR2 is SAAAGT. The CDR3 nucleotides read TGTGCCAGCGGGGACAGGAGAAACACTGAAGCTTTCTTT. Its translation is CASGDRRNTEAFF.

The rearrangement uses TRBV9 and TRBJ2-1, with a tentative D call TRBD2 (6 bases). This CDR3 comprises 12 residues. The V and J ends lost 6 bases and 12 bases respectively, with 16 bases between them. CDR1 is SGDLS, CDR2 YYNGEE, per germline. CDR3: CASNQGGYVQFF. Here the CDR3 DNA reads TGTGCCAGCAACCAGGGAGGTTATGTGCAGTTCTTC.

This clone was seen more than once but under ten times. The chain carries TRBV9 and TRBJ2-5; weak D call: TRBD2 (6 bases). Looked up from germline, CDR1 is SGDLS and CDR2 is YYNGEE. V gave up 6 bases and J gave up 4 bases, with 19 bases separating them. The CDR3 is 15 amino acids. CDR3 bases: TGTGCCAGCACTGACTCGGAGGGGCTCGGAGAGACCCAGTACTTC. It encodes CASTDSEGLGETQYF.

This chain joins TRBV29-1 and TRBJ2-1; no reliable D call. This CDR3 has 12 residues. Looked up from germline, CDR1 is SQVTM and CDR2 is ANQGSEA. Trimming removed 6 bases from V and 3 bases from J, with 9 bases in between. CDR3 sequence (DNA): TGCAGCGTGAACGTCGGCTACAATGAGCAGTTCTTC. Amino acids: CSVNVGYNEQFF.

This sequence joins TRBV25-1 and TRBJ2-7; D possibly uses TRBD1 or TRBD2 (5 bases each). Trimming left V 4 bases short and J 0 bases short, with 7 bases between. The CDR3 runs to 13 residues. The germline gives CDR1 MGHDK, CDR2 SYGVNS. The CDR3 here is CASSGDLSYEQYF. As DNA, the CDR3 is TGTGCCAGCAGTGGGGACCTCTCCTACGAGCAGTACTTC.

The table lists this clone with a few counts. This rearrangement joins TRBV11-3 to TRBJ2-1, with 7 positions matching TRBD1. This CDR3 is built from 17 residues. Germline V gives CDR1 SGHNT, CDR2 YENEEA. Trimming took 3 bases from V and 3 from J; bases not matched to a gene: 11. The chain's CDR3 is CASSLEGGRGIYNEQFF. CDR3 in DNA: TGTGCCAGCAGCTTGGAAGGGGGCAGGGGAATCTACAATGAGCAGTTCTTC.

The rearrangement joins TRBV5-1 to TRBJ2-7; no definite D call. Germline V gives CDR1 SGHRS, CDR2 YFSETQ. V shed 2 bases and J shed 0 bases, with 9 bases lying between them. This CDR3 has 14 amino acids. Here the CDR3 DNA reads TGCGCCAGCAGCTTAAGAGCGCCCTCCTACGAGCAGTACTTC. This sequence encodes CASSLRAPSYEQYF.

This clone showed up just a few times. The chain links TRBV28 to TRBJ1-4; D possibly corresponds to TRBD1 (5 bases). CDR1 is MDHEN and CDR2 is SYDVKM in the germline V gene. The CDR3 runs to 12 residues. The V and J ends lost 6 bases and 8 bases respectively, with 10 bases between them. This chain's CDR3 is CASRWGLEKLFF. The DNA for the CDR3 is TGTGCCAGCAGGTGGGGCCTCGAAAAACTGTTTTTT.

The chain couples TRBV28 to TRBJ2-7; no clear D. The ends were cut back, 6 bases at V and 4 bases at J, with 19 bases in the middle. Germline CDR1 and CDR2: MDHEN and SYDVKM. The CDR3 is 15 amino acids. The CDR3 DNA follows: TGTGCCAGCAGACCCTACGACGGCGCGAGATACGAGCAGTACTTC. This translates into CASRPYDGARYEQYF.

This chain uses TRBV6-1 with TRBJ1-2, with D unresolved. Per the germline V gene, CDR1 is MNHNS and CDR2 is SASEGT. The CDR3 spans 13 residues. With 1 base removed from V and 4 bases from J, the gap between germline ends came to 7 bases. The CDR3 region is CASSEGGFYGYTF. The CDR3 nucleotides read TGTGCCAGCAGTGAAGGAGGCTTCTATGGCTACACCTTC.

This clone has more than one count but fewer than ten. CDR3 bases: TGTGCCAGCAGCGTAGCCCTGACTAGCGGGGGGGCGAATGAGCAGTTCTTC. Encoded protein: CASSVALTSGGANEQFF. V is TRBV9 and J is TRBJ2-1; 14 nucleotides match TRBD2. Trimming at V came to 0 bases and at J to 7 bases, leaving 6 bases not matched to a gene. The CDR3 has 17 residues. Germline CDR1 SGDLS, CDR2 YYNGEE.

This chain connects TRBV29-1 to TRBJ2-3, with 7 bases that match TRBD2. The CDR3 runs to 14 residues. V lost 7 bases, J lost 4 bases, and 11 bases stayed unmatched. Germline lookup yields CDR1 SQVTM and CDR2 ANQGSEA. The CDR3 DNA sequence: TGCAGCGCTACAGAGCGGGACGGGCCAGATACGCAGTATTTT. Translation: CSATERDGPDTQYF.